This is a list of T cell receptor beta chains from one sample in a study of shared clonotypes between healthy human individuals. Clones were read by immunoSEQ multiplex PCR, and TCRdb kept only the in-frame ones, dropping some. The repertoire includes around 550,000 clones, approximately 95% of them detected once, and 0.095% to 0.14% sits in the top ten. Sequenced sample: naive CD8+ T cells sorted from blood. The receptors derive from a woman between 25 and 40 years old in good health. Each CDR3 is given with its conserved first and last residue.

>TRBJ2-1|TRBV4-1
CASSQSEVLAGPHSGNEQFF
>TRBJ2-7|TRBV19
CASSMTSGSYEQYF
>TRBJ2-2|TRBV29-1
CSVVPTSNTGELFF
>TRBJ2-7|TRBV7-6
CASSLEPGHPYEQYF
>TRBJ2-7|TRBV11-2
CASSLEPGAGYEQYF
>TRBJ1-2|TRBV4-1
CASSQGAPVEGLFF
>TRBJ1-1|TRBV6-6
CASKDWEWEAFF
>TRBJ2-7|TRBV13
CASRWTGGSYEQYF
>TRBJ2-7|TRBV7-3
CASSFGLSYEQYF
>TRBJ2-7|TRBV5-6
CASSWGLAGTEQYF
>.|TRBV7-9
CASSLGLQSYEQYF
>TRBJ2-2|TRBV5-4
CASSTGLAGDTGELFF
>TRBJ1-5|TRBV4-2
CASSQEGRVNQPQHF
>TRBJ1-1|TRBV2
CATNFGLGTSTEAFF
>TRBJ2-1|TRBV7-9
CASSLAVSGSLDYNEQFF
>TRBJ2-7|TRBV27
CASSLGLAYEQYF
>TRBJ2-1|TRBV6-5
CASSSDRGLSREQFF
>TRBJ2-7|TRBV27
CASNGRGGGGYEQYF
>TRBJ1-1|TRBV19
CASSPERTEAFF
>TRBJ2-4|TRBV6-1
CASSEEDLEGGEAKNIQYF
>TRBJ1-5|TRBV2
CASTEEGAGNQPQHF
>TRBJ2-7|TRBV5-6
CASSLDGGEQYF
>TRBJ1-1|TRBV27
CASSLIMGAEAFF
>TRBJ2-7|TRBV7-2
CASSLTDLAYEQYF
>TRBJ2-1|TRBV6-5
CASSAGHEQFF
>TRBJ2-7|TRBV6-6
CASSYPGMFDEQYF
>TRBJ2-5|TRBV7-9
CASSNLKETQYF
>TRBJ2-7|TRBV2
CASGWGSYEQYF
>TRBJ2-2|TRBV5-4
CASSYGLAGGELFF
>TRBJ2-3|TRBV6-1
CASSIVPLSDTQYF
>TRBJ2-3|TRBV11-1
CASSLAPRGSTDTQYF
>TRBJ1-2|TRBV7-2
CASSLLDSSYGYTF
>TRBJ1-1|TRBV10-3
CAITQNSYLDTEAFF
>.|TRBV30
CAWIGGQGVSYEQYF
>TRBJ1-5|TRBV25-1
CASGAGDSNQPQHF
>TRBJ2-5|TRBV28
CASSMGGREAETQYF
>TRBJ2-7|TRBV6-1
CASERDIISYEQYF
>TRBJ1-1|TRBV19
CASSIIGTNTEAFF
>TRBJ2-7|TRBV28
CASGLTPGNEQYF